The clone carrying this T cell receptor beta chain was seen more than once but under ten times. V lost 4 bases, J lost 5 bases, and 17 bases lay in between. Looked up from germline, CDR1 is MNHNY and CDR2 is SVGAGI (reference sequence). CDR3 length: 15 residues. The sample originates from a study of T-cell memory formation after mild COVID-19. TCRdb recomputed calls from the 5' RACE reads with MiXCR, one row per CDR3 protein. The data show roughly 510,000 distinct CDR3 sequences, 17% seen once. V is TRBV6-6 and J is TRBJ2-5, with D possibly being TRBD1 (5 bases). Sequencing was carried out using PBMCs or a T cell subset sorted from them (not recorded which). The TCR sequence derives from an adult woman who had mild COVID-19 (a few samples of this study predate the infection). Cell type and time point are not known. The CDR3 DNA sequence: TGTGCCAGCAGTTCCGATTACAGGTCCGGGGAGACCCAGTACTTC. It codes for CASSSDYRSGETQYF.